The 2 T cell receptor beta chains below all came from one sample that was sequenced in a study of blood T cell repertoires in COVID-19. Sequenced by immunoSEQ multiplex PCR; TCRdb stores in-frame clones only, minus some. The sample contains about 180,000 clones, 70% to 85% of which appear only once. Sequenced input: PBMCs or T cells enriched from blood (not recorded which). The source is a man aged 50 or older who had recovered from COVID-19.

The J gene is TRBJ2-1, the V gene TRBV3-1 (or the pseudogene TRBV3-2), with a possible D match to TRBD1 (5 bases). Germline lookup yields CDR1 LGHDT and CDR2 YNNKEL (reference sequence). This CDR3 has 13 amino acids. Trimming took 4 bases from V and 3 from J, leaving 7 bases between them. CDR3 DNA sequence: TGTGCCAGCAGCCGAGACAGCTACAATGAGCAGTTCTTC. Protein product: CASSRDSYNEQFF.

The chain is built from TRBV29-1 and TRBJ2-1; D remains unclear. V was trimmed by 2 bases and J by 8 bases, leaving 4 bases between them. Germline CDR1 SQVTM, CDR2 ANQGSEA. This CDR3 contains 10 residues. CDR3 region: CSVEIDEQFF. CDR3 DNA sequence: TGCAGCGTTGAAATCGATGAGCAGTTCTTC.